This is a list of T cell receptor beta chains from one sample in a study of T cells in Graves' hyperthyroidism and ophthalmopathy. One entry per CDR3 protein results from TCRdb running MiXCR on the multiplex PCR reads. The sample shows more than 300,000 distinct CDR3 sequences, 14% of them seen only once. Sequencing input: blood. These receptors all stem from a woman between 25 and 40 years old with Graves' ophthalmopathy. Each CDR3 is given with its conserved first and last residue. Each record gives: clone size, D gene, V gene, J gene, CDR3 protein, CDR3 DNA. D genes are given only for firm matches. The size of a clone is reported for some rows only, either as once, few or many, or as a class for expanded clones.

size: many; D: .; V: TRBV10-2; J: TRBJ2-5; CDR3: CASSVHLQETQYF; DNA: TGCGCCAGCAGTGTTCACCTACAAGAGACCCAGTACTTC
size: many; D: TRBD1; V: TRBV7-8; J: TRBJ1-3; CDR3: CASNDRAGDTIYF; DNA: TGTGCCAGCAACGACAGGGCAGGTGACACCATATATTTT
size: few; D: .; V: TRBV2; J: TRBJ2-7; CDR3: CASSDRLYEQYF; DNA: TGTGCCAGCAGTGATCGACTTTACGAGCAGTACTTC
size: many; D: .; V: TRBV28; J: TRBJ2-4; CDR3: CASKSPLAGGQSVSKNIQYF; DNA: TGTGCCAGCAAGAGCCCCCTTGCAGGCGGACAGTCTGTGTCCAAAAACATTCAGTACTTC
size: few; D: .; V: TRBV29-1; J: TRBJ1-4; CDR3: CSVEDRGLNEKLFF; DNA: TGCAGCGTTGAAGATCGGGGGTTGAATGAAAAACTGTTTTTT
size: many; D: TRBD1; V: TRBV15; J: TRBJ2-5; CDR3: CATSRGTDRGTQETQYF; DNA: TGTGCCACCAGCAGAGGGACCGACAGGGGGACTCAAGAGACCCAGTACTTC
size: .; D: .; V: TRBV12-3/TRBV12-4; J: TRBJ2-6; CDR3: CASSPRLGDSGANVLTF; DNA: TGTGCCAGCAGTCCCCGTTTAGGGGACTCTGGGGCCAACGTCCTGACTTTC
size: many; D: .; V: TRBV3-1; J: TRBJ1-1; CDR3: CASSPALLYRTEAFF; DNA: TGTGCCAGCAGCCCCGCCTTGCTGTACAGGACAGAAGCTTTCTTT
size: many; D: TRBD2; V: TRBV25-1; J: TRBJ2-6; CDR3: CASSENWGGSGANVLTF; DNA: TGTGCCAGCAGTGAGAATTGGGGGGGCTCTGGGGCCAACGTCCTGACTTTC
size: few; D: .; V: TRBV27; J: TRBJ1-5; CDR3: CASSRDRTGGVPQHF; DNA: TGTGCCAGCAGTAGAGACAGGACTGGCGGGGTGCCCCAGCATTTT
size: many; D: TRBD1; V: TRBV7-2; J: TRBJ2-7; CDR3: CASSLGGRTGKSYEQYF; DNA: TGTGCCAGCAGCTTAGGGGGGCGGACAGGGAAGTCCTACGAGCAGTACTTC
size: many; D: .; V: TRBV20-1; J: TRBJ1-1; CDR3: CSVSGSGTEAFF; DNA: TGCAGTGTATCTGGAAGTGGGACTGAAGCTTTCTTT
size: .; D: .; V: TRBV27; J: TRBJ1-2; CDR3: CASSLRGADYGYTF; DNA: TGTGCCAGCAGTTTACGGGGGGCAGACTATGGCTACACCTTC
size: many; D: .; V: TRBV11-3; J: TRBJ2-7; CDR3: CASSNRREPYEQYF; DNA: TGTGCCAGCAGTAATAGGAGGGAGCCCTACGAGCAGTACTTC
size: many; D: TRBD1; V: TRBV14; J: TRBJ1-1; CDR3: CASSQETGWATEAFF; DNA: TGTGCCAGCAGCCAAGAGACAGGGTGGGCCACTGAAGCTTTCTTT
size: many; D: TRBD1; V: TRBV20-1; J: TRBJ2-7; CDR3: CSARDQIPGQAGEQYF; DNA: TGCAGTGCTAGAGATCAGATTCCGGGACAGGCGGGGGAGCAGTACTTC
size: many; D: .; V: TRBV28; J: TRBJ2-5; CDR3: CASSLLAASETQYF; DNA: TGTGCCAGCAGTTTATTGGCCGCCTCGGAGACCCAGTACTTC
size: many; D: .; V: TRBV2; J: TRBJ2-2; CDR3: CASSEKTIHHNTGELFF; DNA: TGTGCCAGCAGTGAAAAAACCATCCATCATAACACCGGGGAGCTGTTTTTT
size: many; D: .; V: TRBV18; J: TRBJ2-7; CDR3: CASSPSLATGSYEQYF; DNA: TGTGCCAGCTCACCGTCGCTAGCCACAGGGAGCTACGAGCAGTACTTC
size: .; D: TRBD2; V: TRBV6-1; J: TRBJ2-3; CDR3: CASSRAGLHITDTQYF; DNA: TGTGCCAGCAGTCGAGCGGGACTCCACATCACAGATACGCAGTATTTT
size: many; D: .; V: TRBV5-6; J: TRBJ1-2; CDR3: CASSLGKNGYTF; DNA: TGTGCCAGCAGCTTGGGCAAGAATGGCTACACCTTC
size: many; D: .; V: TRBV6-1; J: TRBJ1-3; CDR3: CASSPGTSQTSGNTIYF; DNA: TGTGCCAGCAGTCCTGGGACCTCACAGACCTCTGGAAACACCATATATTTT
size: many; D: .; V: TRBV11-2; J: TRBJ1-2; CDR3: CASSQNLNYGYTF; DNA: TGTGCCAGCAGCCAGAACCTGAACTATGGCTACACCTTC
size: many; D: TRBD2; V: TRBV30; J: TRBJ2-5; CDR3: CAWSELAGPPGTQYF; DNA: TGTGCCTGGAGCGAGCTAGCGGGGCCCCCGGGGACCCAGTACTTC
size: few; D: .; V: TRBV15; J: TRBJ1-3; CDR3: CATSREQGSVGGGTIYF; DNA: TGTGCCACCAGCAGAGAACAGGGTTCAGTTGGAGGGGGCACCATATATTTT
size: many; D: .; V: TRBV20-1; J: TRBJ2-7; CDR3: CSARTAAYEQYF; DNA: TGCAGTGCTAGGACAGCCGCCTACGAGCAGTACTTC
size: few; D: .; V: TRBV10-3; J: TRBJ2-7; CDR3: CAVGRPVAYEQYF; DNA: TGTGCCGTCGGACGGCCAGTAGCGTACGAGCAGTACTTC
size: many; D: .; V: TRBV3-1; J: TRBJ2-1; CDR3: CASSLAGDEQFF; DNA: TGTGCCAGCAGCCTCGCGGGTGATGAGCAGTTCTTC
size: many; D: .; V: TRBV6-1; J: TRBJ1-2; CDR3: CASSKSERYGYTF; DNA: TGTGCCAGCAGTAAATCGGAGAGATATGGCTACACCTTC
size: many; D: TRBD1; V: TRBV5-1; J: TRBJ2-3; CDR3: CASSYRQQGANTDTQYF; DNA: TGCGCCAGCAGCTACCGCCAACAGGGGGCGAACACAGATACGCAGTATTTT
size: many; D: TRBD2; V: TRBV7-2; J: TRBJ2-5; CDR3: CASSYRPGTSVGPQETQYF; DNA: TGTGCCAGCAGCTATCGTCCCGGGACTAGCGTCGGGCCACAAGAGACCCAGTACTTC
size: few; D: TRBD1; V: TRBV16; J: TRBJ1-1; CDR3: CASSQSYLSDRASHTEAFF; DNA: TGTGCCAGCAGCCAATCCTACCTCAGCGACAGGGCCAGTCACACTGAAGCTTTCTTT
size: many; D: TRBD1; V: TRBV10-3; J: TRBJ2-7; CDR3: CATATGKDYEQYF; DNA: TGTGCCACCGCGACAGGGAAAGACTACGAGCAGTACTTC
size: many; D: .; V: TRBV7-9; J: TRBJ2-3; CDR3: CASSLGGRGTDTQYF; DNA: TGTGCCAGCAGCTTGGGGGGCAGGGGAACAGATACGCAGTATTTT
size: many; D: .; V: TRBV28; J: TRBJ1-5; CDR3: CASSDGVYGNHQPQHF; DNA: TGTGCCAGCAGTGATGGGGTTTACGGCAACCATCAGCCCCAGCATTTT